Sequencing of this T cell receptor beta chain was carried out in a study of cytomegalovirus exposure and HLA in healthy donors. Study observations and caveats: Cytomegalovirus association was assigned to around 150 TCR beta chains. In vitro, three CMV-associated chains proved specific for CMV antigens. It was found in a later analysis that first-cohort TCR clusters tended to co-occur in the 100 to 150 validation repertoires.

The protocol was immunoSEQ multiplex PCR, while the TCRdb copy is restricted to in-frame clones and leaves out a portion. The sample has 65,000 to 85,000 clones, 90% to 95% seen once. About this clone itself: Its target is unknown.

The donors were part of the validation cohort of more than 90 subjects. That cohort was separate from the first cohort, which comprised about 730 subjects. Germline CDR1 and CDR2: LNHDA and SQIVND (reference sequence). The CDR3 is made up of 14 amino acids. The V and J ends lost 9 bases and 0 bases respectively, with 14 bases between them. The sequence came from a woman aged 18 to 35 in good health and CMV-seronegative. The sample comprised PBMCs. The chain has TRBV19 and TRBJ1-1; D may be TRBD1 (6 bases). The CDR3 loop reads CASRTGPMNTEAFF. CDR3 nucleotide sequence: TGTGCCAGCCGCACAGGGCCCATGAACACTGAAGCTTTCTTT.